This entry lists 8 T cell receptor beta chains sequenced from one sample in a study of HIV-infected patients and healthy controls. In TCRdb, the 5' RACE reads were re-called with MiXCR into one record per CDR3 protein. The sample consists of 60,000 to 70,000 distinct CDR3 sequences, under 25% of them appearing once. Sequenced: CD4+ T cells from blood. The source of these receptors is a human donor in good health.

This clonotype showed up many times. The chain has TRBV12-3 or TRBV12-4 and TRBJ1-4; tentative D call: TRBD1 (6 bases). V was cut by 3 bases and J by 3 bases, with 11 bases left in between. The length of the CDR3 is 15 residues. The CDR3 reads CASSLGDTANEKLFF. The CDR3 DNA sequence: TGTGCCAGCAGTTTGGGGGACACGGCTAATGAAAAACTGTTTTTT.

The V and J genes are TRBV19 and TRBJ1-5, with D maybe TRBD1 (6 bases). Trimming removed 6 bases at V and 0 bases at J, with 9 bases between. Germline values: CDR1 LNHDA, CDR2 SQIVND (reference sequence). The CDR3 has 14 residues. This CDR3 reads CASRDRLSNQPQHF. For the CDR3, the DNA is TGTGCCAGTAGGGACAGACTTAGCAATCAGCCCCAGCATTTT.

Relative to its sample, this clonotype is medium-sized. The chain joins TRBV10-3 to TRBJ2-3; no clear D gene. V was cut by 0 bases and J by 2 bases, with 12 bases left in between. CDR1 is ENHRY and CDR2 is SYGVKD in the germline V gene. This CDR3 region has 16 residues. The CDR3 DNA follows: TGTGCCATCAGTGAGTCCGACCTAATCCACACAGATACGCAGTATTTT. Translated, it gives CAISESDLIHTDTQYF.

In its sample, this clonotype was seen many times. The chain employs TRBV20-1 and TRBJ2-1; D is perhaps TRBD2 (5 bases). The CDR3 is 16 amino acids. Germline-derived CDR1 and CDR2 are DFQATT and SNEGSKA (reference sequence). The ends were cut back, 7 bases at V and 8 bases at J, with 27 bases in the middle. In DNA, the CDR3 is TGCAGTGTTATGGTGTTGTCCAGCGGAGGCGGCTATGAGCAGTTCTTC. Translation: CSVMVLSSGGGYEQFF.

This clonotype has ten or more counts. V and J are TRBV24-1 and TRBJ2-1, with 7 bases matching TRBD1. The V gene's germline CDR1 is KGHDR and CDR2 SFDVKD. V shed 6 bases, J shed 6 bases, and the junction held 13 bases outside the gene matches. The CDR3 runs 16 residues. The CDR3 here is CATSWNAGTASNEQFF. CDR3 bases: TGTGCCACCAGTTGGAATGCCGGGACAGCCAGCAATGAGCAGTTCTTC.

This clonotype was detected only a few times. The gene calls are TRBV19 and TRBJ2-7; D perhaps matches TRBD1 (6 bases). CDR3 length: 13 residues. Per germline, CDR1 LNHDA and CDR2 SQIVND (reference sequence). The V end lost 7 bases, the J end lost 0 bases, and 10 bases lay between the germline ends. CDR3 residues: CASNQGPSYEQYF. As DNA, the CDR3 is TGTGCCAGTAATCAGGGGCCCTCCTACGAGCAGTACTTC.

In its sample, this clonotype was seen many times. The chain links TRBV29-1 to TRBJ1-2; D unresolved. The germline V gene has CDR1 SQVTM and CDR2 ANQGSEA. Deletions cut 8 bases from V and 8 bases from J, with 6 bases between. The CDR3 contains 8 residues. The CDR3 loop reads CSLGGYTF. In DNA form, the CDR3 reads TGCAGCCTGGGGGGCTACACCTTC. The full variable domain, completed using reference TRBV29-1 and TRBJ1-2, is SAVISQKPSRDICQRGTSLTIQCQVDSQVTMMFWYRQQPGQSLTLIATANQGSEATYESGFVIDKFPISRPNLTFSTLTVSNMSPEDSSIYLCSLGGYTFGSGTRLTVV.

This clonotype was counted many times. The CDR3 DNA sequence: TGTGCCAGCAGCTTAGAACAGGATCAGCCCCAGCATTTT. Translated, it gives CASSLEQDQPQHF. This chain joins TRBV7-2 and TRBJ1-5; D is perhaps TRBD1 (5 bases). The CDR3 contains 13 residues. The V end was cut by 1 base, the J end by 5 bases, with 6 bases between. Germline assignment: CDR1 SGHTA and CDR2 FQGNSA.